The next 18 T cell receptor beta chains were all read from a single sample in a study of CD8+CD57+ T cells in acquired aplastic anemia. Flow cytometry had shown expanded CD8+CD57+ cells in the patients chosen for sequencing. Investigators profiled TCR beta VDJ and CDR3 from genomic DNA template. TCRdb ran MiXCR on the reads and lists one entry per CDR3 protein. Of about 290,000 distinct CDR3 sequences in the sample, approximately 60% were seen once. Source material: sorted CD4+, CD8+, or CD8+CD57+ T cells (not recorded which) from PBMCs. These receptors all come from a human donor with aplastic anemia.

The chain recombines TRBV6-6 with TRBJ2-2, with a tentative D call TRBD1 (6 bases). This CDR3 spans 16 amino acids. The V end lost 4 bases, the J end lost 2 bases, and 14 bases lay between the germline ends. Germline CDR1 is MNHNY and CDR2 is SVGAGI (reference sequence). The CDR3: CASSSAGALNTGELFF. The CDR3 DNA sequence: TGTGCCAGCAGTTCTGCAGGGGCCCTTAACACCGGGGAGCTGTTTTTT.

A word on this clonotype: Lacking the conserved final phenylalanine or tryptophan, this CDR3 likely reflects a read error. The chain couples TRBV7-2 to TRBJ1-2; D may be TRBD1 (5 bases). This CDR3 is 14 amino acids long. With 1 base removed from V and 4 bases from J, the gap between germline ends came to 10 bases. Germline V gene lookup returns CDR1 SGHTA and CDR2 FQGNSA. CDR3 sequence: CASSLGGLGYGYTL. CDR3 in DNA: TGTGCCAGCAGCTTAGGGGGGTTAGGCTATGGCTACACCCTC.

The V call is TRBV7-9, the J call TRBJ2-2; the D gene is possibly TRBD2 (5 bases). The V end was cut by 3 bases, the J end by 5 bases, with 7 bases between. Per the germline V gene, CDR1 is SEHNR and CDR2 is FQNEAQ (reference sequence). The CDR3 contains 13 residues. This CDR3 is CASSFTSTGELFF. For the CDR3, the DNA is TGTGCCAGCAGCTTTACTAGTACCGGGGAGCTGTTTTTT.

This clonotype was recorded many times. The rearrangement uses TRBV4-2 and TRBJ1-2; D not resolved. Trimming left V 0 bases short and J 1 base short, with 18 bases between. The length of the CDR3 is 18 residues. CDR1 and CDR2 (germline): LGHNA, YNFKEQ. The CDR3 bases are TGTGCCAGCAGCCAAGACCTATTTCGGGGAGCGAGTAACTATGGCTACACCTTC. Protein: CASSQDLFRGASNYGYTF.

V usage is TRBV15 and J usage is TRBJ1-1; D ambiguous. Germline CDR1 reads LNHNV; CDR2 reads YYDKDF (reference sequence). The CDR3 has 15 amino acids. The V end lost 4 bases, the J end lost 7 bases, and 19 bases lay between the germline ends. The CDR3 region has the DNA TGTGCCACCAGCACAATGTGGTCCTGGGGAGATGAAGCTTTCTTT. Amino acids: CATSTMWSWGDEAFF.

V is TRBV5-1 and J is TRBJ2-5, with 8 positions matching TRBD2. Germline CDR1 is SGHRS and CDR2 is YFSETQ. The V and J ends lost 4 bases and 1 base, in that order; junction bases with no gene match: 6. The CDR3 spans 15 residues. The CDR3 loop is CASSPMGLGQETQYF. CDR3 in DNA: TGCGCCAGCAGCCCCATGGGACTAGGCCAAGAGACCCAGTACTTC.

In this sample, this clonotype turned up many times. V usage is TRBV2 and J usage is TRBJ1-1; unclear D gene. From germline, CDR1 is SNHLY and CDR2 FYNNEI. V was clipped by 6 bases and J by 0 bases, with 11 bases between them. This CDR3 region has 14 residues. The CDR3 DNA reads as TGTGCCAGCAGCGTAAGGGCGATGAACACTGAAGCTTTCTTT. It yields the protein CASSVRAMNTEAFF.

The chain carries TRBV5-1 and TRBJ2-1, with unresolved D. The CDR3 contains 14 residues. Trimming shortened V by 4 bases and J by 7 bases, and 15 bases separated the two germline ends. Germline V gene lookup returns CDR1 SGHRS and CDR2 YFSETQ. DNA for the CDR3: TGCGCCAGCAGCGAACAGACCTCGCCAAATGAGCAGTTCTTC. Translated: CASSEQTSPNEQFF. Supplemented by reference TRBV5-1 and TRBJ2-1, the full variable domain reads KAGVTQTPRYLIKTRGQQVTLSCSPISGHRSVSWYQQTPGQGLQFLFEYFSETQRNKGNFPGRFSGRQFSNSRSEMNVSTLELGDSALYLCASSEQTSPNEQFFGPGTRLTVL.

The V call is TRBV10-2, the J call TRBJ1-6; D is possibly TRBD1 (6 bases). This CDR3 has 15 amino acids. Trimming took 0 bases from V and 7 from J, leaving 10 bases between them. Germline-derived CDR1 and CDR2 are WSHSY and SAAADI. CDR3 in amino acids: CASSESGARNSPLHF. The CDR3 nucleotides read TGCGCCAGCAGTGAGTCGGGGGCGCGGAATTCACCCCTCCACTTT.

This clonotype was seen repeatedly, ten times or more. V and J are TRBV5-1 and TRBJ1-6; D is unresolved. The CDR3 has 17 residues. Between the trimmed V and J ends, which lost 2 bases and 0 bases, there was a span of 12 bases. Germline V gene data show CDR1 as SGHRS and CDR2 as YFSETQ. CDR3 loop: CASSFLAPSSYNSPLHF. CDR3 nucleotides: TGCGCCAGCAGCTTCTTGGCACCAAGCTCCTATAATTCACCCCTCCACTTT.

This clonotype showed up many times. Here the CDR3 DNA reads TGTGCCAGCAGCTTGAGAGGGGAATTTTATGGCACTGAAGCTTTCTTT. Protein: CASSLRGEFYGTEAFF. The chain recombines TRBV5-5 with TRBJ1-1, with D perhaps matching TRBD1 (5 bases). Germline V gene lookup returns CDR1 SGHKS and CDR2 YYEKEE (reference sequence). V lost 1 base to trimming and J lost 4 bases, with 17 bases between them. CDR3 length: 16 amino acids.

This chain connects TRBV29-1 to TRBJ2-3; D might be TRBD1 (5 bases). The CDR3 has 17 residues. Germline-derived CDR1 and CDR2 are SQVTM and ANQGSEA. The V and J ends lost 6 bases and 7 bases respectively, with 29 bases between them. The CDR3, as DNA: TGCAGCGTCTGGGGCCTTACACCCACCATGCCCCCTCATACGCAGTATTTT. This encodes CSVWGLTPTMPPHTQYF.

CDR3 amino acids: CSGTGVIGDTQYF. The CDR3 region has the DNA TGCAGCGGGACAGGGGTAATTGGAGATACGCAGTATTTT. The chain uses TRBV29-1 and TRBJ2-3, with 9 bases lining up with TRBD1. Germline V gives CDR1 SQVTM, CDR2 ANQGSEA. Trimming took 7 bases from V and 5 from J; bases not matched to a gene: 7. The CDR3 sequence is 13 residues long.

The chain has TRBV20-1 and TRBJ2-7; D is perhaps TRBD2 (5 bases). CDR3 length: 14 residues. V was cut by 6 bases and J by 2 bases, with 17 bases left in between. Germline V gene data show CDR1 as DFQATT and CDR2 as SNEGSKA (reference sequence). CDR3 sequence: CSAGNPLVTYEQYF. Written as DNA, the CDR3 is TGCAGTGCCGGGAACCCATTGGTAACCTACGAGCAGTACTTC.

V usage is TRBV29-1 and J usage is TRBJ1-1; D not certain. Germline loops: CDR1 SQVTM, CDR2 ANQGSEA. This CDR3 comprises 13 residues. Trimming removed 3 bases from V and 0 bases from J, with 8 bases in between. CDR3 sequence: CSVEKGLNTEAFF. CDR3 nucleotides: TGCAGCGTTGAGAAAGGTTTGAACACTGAAGCTTTCTTT.

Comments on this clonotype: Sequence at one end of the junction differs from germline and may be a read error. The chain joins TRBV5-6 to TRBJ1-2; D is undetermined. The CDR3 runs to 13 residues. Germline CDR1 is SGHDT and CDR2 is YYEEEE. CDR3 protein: CASSVPSDYGYTF. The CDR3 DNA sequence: TGTGCCAGCAGCGTCCCTAGCGACTATGGCTACACCTTT.

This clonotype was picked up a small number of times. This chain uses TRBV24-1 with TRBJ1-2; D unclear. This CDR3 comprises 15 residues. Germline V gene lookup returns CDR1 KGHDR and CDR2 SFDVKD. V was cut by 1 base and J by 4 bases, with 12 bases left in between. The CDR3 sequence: CATSDFQARSYGYTF. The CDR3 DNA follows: TGTGCCACCAGTGATTTTCAGGCGAGGAGCTATGGCTACACCTTC.

The CDR3 nucleotides read TGCGCCAGCAGCATATCTAGCGGGGGTGACACCGGGGAGCTGTTTTTT. The encoded protein is CASSISSGGDTGELFF. The chain is built from TRBV5-1 and TRBJ2-2; the match to TRBD2 covers 10 bases. The CDR3 length is 16 residues. CDR1 SGHRS and CDR2 YFSETQ come from the germline V gene. The V gene end was trimmed by 4 bases and the J gene end by 3 bases; junction bases not matched to a gene: 6.